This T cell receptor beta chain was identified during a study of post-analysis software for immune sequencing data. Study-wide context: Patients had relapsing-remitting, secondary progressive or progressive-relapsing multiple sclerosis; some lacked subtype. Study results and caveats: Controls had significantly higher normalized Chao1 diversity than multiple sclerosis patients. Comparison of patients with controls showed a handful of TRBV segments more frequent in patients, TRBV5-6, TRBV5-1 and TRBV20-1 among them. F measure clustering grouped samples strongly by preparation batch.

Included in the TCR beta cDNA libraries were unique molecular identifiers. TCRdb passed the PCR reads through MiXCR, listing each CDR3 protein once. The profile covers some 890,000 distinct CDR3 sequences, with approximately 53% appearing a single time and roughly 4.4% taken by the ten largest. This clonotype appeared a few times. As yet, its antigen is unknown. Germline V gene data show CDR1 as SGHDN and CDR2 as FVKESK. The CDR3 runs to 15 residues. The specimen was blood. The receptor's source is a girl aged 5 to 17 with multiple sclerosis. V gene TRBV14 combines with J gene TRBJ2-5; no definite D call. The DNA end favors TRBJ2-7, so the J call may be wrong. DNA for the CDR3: TGTGCCAGCAGCCCCCGCTTTAACTCTATGCACGAGCAGTACTTC. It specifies CASSPRFNSMHEQYF.